These 13 T cell receptor beta chains originate from one sample sequenced in a study of T cells in Graves' hyperthyroidism and ophthalmopathy. RNA transcripts provided the source from which TCR beta CDR3 regions were amplified. The primer set for the first-round RT-PCR of the TCR CDR3 was HTBI. Via MiXCR, TCRdb re-called the multiplex PCR reads, giving one row per CDR3 protein. The repertoire holds roughly 570,000 distinct CDR3 sequences, with approximately 15% as singletons. What was sequenced was blood. These receptors originate from a woman aged 30 to 39 with Graves' hyperthyroidism.

This clonotype was seen more than once but under ten times. V is TRBV30 and J is TRBJ1-5, with D unresolved. The CDR3 loop spans 15 amino acids. The V gene lost 3 bases and the J gene lost 0 bases, with 12 bases spanning the gap. CDR1 GTSNPN and CDR2 SVGIG come from the germline V gene (reference sequence). The CDR3 DNA reads TGTGCCTGGAGCGCCGGATTGAATAGCAATCAGCCCCAGCATTTT. It specifies CAWSAGLNSNQPQHF.

This clonotype has ten or more counts. The chain joins TRBV6-1 to TRBJ1-1; 7 bases map to TRBD1. Trimming cost V 5 bases and J 3 bases; bases outside gene matches: 3. The germline gives CDR1 MNHNS, CDR2 SASEGT. CDR3 length: 13 amino acids. The CDR3 loop reads CASSKGTDTEAFF. CDR3 nucleotide sequence: TGTGCCAGCAGTAAAGGGACAGACACTGAAGCTTTCTTT.

This chain links TRBV11-3 with TRBJ1-6; D is possibly TRBD1 (5 bases). V lost 5 bases and J 6 bases, leaving 17 bases between the germline ends. This CDR3 region has 16 residues. Germline CDR1 is SGHNT and CDR2 is YENEEA. CDR3 DNA sequence: TGTGCCAGCAGCCTTAGTAACCCAGGGATTAATTCACCCCTCCACTTT. As protein: CASSLSNPGINSPLHF.

V is TRBV4-3 and J is TRBJ2-2, with D hard to call. This CDR3 has 17 residues. Trimming stripped 1 base from V and 3 bases from J, with 15 bases between. Germline V gene sequence: CDR1 LGHNA, CDR2 YSLEER. The CDR3 DNA sequence: TGCGCCAGCAGCCAAGGTCACATTCCCTTGGACACCGGGGAGCTGTTTTTT. Its protein product is CASSQGHIPLDTGELFF.

This clonotype was seen many times. The gene calls are TRBV3-1 and TRBJ1-1, with 8 nucleotides matching TRBD1. The germline gives CDR1 LGHDT, CDR2 YNNKEL (reference sequence). The ends lost 4 bases at V and 1 base at J; junction bases unmatched: 8. CDR3 size: 16 residues. The chain's CDR3 is CASSPRTGQGNTEAFF. Written as DNA, the CDR3 is TGTGCCAGCAGCCCGCGGACAGGGCAGGGGAACACTGAAGCTTTCTTT.

This clonotype has only one observation. The chain uses TRBV20-1 and TRBJ2-7; 12 positions match TRBD2. V was clipped by 5 bases and J by 1 base; unmatched bases: 3. Per the germline V gene, CDR1 is DFQATT and CDR2 is SNEGSKA (reference sequence). This CDR3 has 14 amino acids. In DNA form, the CDR3 reads TGCAGTGCTCCTAGCGGGAGGGGGTCCTACGAGCAGTACTTC. Its translation: CSAPSGRGSYEQYF.

A few counts support this clonotype. The V call is TRBV20-1, the J call TRBJ2-2, with D hard to call. The CDR3 has 14 amino acids. V lost 1 base, J lost 3 bases, and 9 bases lay in between. Germline V gene lookup returns CDR1 DFQATT and CDR2 SNEGSKA (reference sequence). The CDR3 region is CSARAETDTGELFF. The CDR3 DNA follows: TGCAGTGCTAGAGCGGAGACTGACACCGGGGAGCTGTTTTTT.

In this sample, this clonotype turned up many times. The chain has TRBV5-1 and TRBJ2-4, with TRBD2 matching over 8 bases. The CDR3 length is 14 residues. Germline loops: CDR1 SGHRS, CDR2 YFSETQ. V was pared by 3 bases and J by 8 bases, with 7 bases of the junction left unmatched. The CDR3 nucleotides read TGCGCCAGCAGCTGGGGAGCGGGAGTAGACATTCAGTACTTC. Its protein is CASSWGAGVDIQYF.

This clonotype occurred many times. This chain joins TRBV3-1 and TRBJ1-1; D is unclear. CDR1 and CDR2 (germline): LGHDT, YNNKEL (reference sequence). The CDR3 loop spans 13 amino acids. Trimming shortened V by 0 bases and J by 1 base, and 3 bases separated the two germline ends. DNA of the CDR3: TGTGCCAGCAGCCAAGAACAGAACACTGAAGCTTTCTTT. The encoded protein is CASSQEQNTEAFF.

In its sample, this clonotype was seen many times. This chain uses TRBV29-1 with TRBJ2-5, with 10 bases identical to TRBD2. The CDR3 spans 14 residues. The V gene's germline CDR1 is SQVTM and CDR2 ANQGSEA. With 5 bases clipped from V and 5 bases from J, the junction kept 8 bases outside the gene matches. This CDR3 reads CSVHLAGVYETQYF. In DNA form, the CDR3 reads TGCAGCGTTCATCTAGCGGGAGTCTATGAGACCCAGTACTTC.

This clonotype was found many times. V gene TRBV11-2 combines with J gene TRBJ2-2; D call uncertain. The length of the CDR3 is 13 residues. Trimming took 7 bases from V and 4 from J, leaving 10 bases between them. Germline-derived CDR1 and CDR2 are SGHAT and FQNNGV. CDR3: CASTATVTGELFF. CDR3 bases: TGTGCCAGCACCGCTACCGTCACCGGGGAGCTGTTTTTT.

The CDR3 loop reads CASSILAGGPSEQFF. CDR3 in DNA: TGTGCCAGTAGCATACTAGCGGGAGGGCCCAGTGAGCAGTTCTTC. J is TRBJ2-1 and V is TRBV19; 13 positions agree with TRBD2. The junction had 8 bases not matched to a gene; V was cut back by 6 bases and J by 9 bases. Germline CDR1 LNHDA, CDR2 SQIVND (reference sequence). There are 15 residues in the CDR3.

At least ten counts were recorded for this clonotype. The DNA of the CDR3 is TGCAGTGCTAGAGTTGGGAACAGGGGGGGCCACGAGCAGTACTTC. Residues: CSARVGNRGGHEQYF. The V call is TRBV20-1, the J call TRBJ2-7, with D possibly TRBD1 on 8 matching bases. CDR1 and CDR2 from the germline V gene are DFQATT and SNEGSKA (reference sequence). V shed 1 base and J shed 5 bases, with 18 bases lying between them. The CDR3 is made up of 15 amino acids.